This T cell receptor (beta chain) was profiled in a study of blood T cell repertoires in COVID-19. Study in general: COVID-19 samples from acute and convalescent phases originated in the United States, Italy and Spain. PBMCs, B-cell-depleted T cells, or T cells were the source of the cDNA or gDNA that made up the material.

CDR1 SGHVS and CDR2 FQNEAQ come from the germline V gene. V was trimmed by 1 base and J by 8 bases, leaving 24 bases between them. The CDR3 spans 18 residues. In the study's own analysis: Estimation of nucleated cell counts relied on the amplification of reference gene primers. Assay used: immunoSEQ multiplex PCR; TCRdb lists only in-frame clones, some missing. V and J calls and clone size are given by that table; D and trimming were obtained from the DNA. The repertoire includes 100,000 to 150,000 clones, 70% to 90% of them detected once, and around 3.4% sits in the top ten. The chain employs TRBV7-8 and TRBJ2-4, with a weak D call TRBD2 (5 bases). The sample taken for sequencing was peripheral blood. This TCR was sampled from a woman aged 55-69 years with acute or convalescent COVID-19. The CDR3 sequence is CASSLGPLVGRERDIQYF. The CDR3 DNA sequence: TGTGCCAGCAGCTTAGGGCCCTTGGTCGGGCGCGAGAGGGACATTCAGTACTTC.